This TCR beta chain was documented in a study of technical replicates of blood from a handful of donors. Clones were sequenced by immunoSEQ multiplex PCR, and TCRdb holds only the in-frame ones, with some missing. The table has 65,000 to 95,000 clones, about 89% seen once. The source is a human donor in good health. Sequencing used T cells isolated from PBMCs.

CDR3 nucleotide sequence: TGTGCCAGCAGTCCAACTGGACTAGTCCAGGGTACGCAGTATTTT. This codes for CASSPTGLVQGTQYF. This chain uses TRBV25-1 with TRBJ2-3, with 7 bases that match TRBD2. Germline V gene data show CDR1 as MGHDK and CDR2 as SYGVNS. V gave up 5 bases and J gave up 8 bases; unmatched junction bases: 13. CDR3 size: 15 residues.